One and the same sample provided the 6 T cell receptor beta chains below, sequenced in a study of blood T cell repertoires in COVID-19. TCRdb's table, derived via immunoSEQ multiplex PCR, lists solely in-frame clones and lacks some. Altogether over 200,000 clones are present, over 70% being singletons, with the ten largest covering more than 3%. The sequenced material came from PBMCs or T cells enriched from blood (not recorded which). Receptor source: a woman younger than 45 who had been exposed to COVID-19.

This rearrangement joins TRBV28 to TRBJ1-2; D perhaps matches TRBD1 (5 bases). This CDR3 is 13 amino acids long. With 5 bases removed from V and 4 bases from J, the gap between germline ends came to 11 bases. CDR1 MDHEN and CDR2 SYDVKM come from the germline V gene. Here the CDR3 reads CASSGGTSYGYTF. The CDR3 nucleotides are TGTGCCAGCAGTGGGGGGACGAGCTATGGCTACACCTTC.

V is TRBV5-1 and J is TRBJ2-7; 9 bases agree with TRBD2. Germline V lookup: CDR1 SGHRS, CDR2 YFSETQ. The CDR3 totals 18 residues. V lost 0 bases to trimming and J lost 6 bases; unmatched junction nucleotides: 16. CDR3: CASSLGGVRLAGVREQYF. As DNA, the CDR3 is TGCGCCAGCAGCTTGGGAGGTGTTAGGTTAGCGGGAGTTCGCGAGCAGTACTTC. The whole variable domain, remainder taken from reference TRBV5-1 and TRBJ2-7, is KAGVTQTPRYLIKTRGQQVTLSCSPISGHRSVSWYQQTPGQGLQFLFEYFSETQRNKGNFPGRFSGRQFSNSRSEMNVSTLELGDSALYLCASSLGGVRLAGVREQYFGPGTRLTVT.

CDR3 amino acids: CASSPEPTGTRRYNEQFF. In nucleotides, the CDR3 is TGTGCCAGCTCACCAGAACCTACCGGGACTAGGAGATACAATGAGCAGTTCTTC. V is TRBV18 and J is TRBJ2-1; 8 bases are shared with TRBD2. CDR1 is KGHSH, CDR2 LQKENI, per germline. After removal of 2 bases from V and 4 bases from J, the junction contained 13 bases not matched to a gene. This CDR3 region has 18 residues.

The chain is built from TRBV28 and TRBJ2-2; D is uncertain. CDR1 and CDR2 (germline): MDHEN, SYDVKM. Trimming shortened V by 6 bases and J by 8 bases, and 13 bases separated the two germline ends. The CDR3 sequence is 13 residues long. In nucleotides, the CDR3 is TGTGCCAGCAGCCCCCTAAGTTGGGGGGAGCTGTTTTTT. Its translation: CASSPLSWGELFF. The full variable domain, with the rest looked up from reference TRBV28 and TRBJ2-2, is DVKVTQSSRYLVKRTGEKVFLECVQDMDHENMFWYRQDPGLGLRLIYFSYDVKMKEKGDIPEGYSVSREKKERFSLILESASTNQTSMYLCASSPLSWGELFFGEGSRLTVL.

The rearrangement links TRBV27 to TRBJ2-5; 9 bases map to TRBD1. Trimming cost V 5 bases and J 4 bases; bases outside gene matches: 8. CDR1 is MNHEY, CDR2 SMNVEV, per germline (reference sequence). The CDR3 length is 15 residues. Here the CDR3 DNA reads TGTGCCAGCAGTCCCCTTCTGGACAGGGGAGAGACCCAGTACTTC. Translated, it gives CASSPLLDRGETQYF.

The V and J genes are TRBV5-6 and TRBJ2-2; unclear D gene. The CDR3 contains 15 residues. Trimming shortened V by 2 bases and J by 8 bases, and 16 bases separated the two germline ends. The V gene's germline CDR1 is SGHDT and CDR2 YYEEEE. This CDR3 is CASSFGLRGNGELFF. DNA of the CDR3: TGTGCCAGCAGCTTCGGCCTCCGCGGTAATGGGGAGCTGTTTTTT.